Given below is one TCR beta chain in context. Amplifying from RNA transcripts, the study obtained TCR beta CDR3 regions. Second-round multiplex PCR came after first-round RT-PCR with HTBI primers. TCRdb re-called the multiplex PCR reads through MiXCR, storing one row per CDR3 protein. This table holds over a million distinct CDR3 sequences, around a third found once. The data stem from a study of Graves' ophthalmopathy and Graves' hyperthyroidism. This TCR was recovered from an adult man with Graves' hyperthyroidism. Input material: peripheral blood or thyroid tissue (not recorded which).

DNA for the CDR3: TGTGCCAGCCAGAGGGGGTCAACTAATGAAAAACTGTTTTTT. Protein product: CASQRGSTNEKLFF. This chain links TRBV10-3 with TRBJ1-4, with D possibly TRBD1 on 6 matching bases. The CDR3 totals 14 residues. V was shortened by 10 bases and J by 0 bases, with 12 bases between the two germline ends. The germline V gene has CDR1 ENHRY and CDR2 SYGVKD.